The 23 T cell receptor beta chains given below trace back to one sample, sequenced in a study of PD-1 blockade in classical Hodgkin lymphoma. Assay used: immunoSEQ multiplex PCR; TCRdb lists only in-frame clones, some missing. This sample has some 22,000 clones; around three quarters occur once, and the top ten carry roughly 16%. Relapse was seen in all patients after autologous stem cell transplantation, and brentuximab vedotin exposure was variable. This specimen consisted of peripheral blood mononuclear cells (PBMCs), obtained before the second cycle of nivolumab. These receptors originate from a human donor with classical Hodgkin lymphoma.

The chain is built from TRBV12-5 and TRBJ1-4; D possibly corresponds to TRBD1 (5 bases). Per germline, CDR1 LGHNT and CDR2 FRNRAP. Trimming shortened V by 6 bases and J by 0 bases, and 26 bases separated the two germline ends. The CDR3 is 20 residues long. CDR3: CASGRDSRKTLYTTNEKLFF. The CDR3 bases are TGTGCTAGTGGACGTGACAGCAGGAAGACCTTATATACAACTAATGAAAAACTGTTTTTT.

J is TRBJ2-7 and V is TRBV7-6; D could derive from TRBD1 or TRBD2 (7 bases each). Trimming stripped 2 bases from V and 6 bases from J, with 17 bases between. The CDR3 length is 15 residues. The V gene's germline CDR1 is SGHVS and CDR2 FNYEAQ. The CDR3 DNA follows: TGTGCCAGCAGCTTACGGGGGGACAGAAAGGGCGAGCAGTACTTC. Translation: CASSLRGDRKGEQYF.

This chain uses TRBV10-3 with TRBJ1-1, with a possible D match to TRBD1 (5 bases). This CDR3 contains 15 residues. With 3 bases removed from V and 5 bases from J, the gap between germline ends came to 16 bases. CDR1 and CDR2 (germline): ENHRY, SYGVKD. DNA of the CDR3: TGTGCCATCAGTGAACCCGGGGGTTTAAGTACTGAAGCTTTCTTT. Translated, it gives CAISEPGGLSTEAFF.

The chain has TRBV25-1 and TRBJ2-2, with unresolved D. Trimming removed 2 bases from V and 3 bases from J, with 10 bases in between. Looked up from germline, CDR1 is MGHDK and CDR2 is SYGVNS. The CDR3 loop spans 15 amino acids. The CDR3 sequence is CASSEVKADTGELFF. The CDR3 DNA is TGTGCCAGCAGTGAAGTCAAGGCGGACACCGGGGAGCTGTTTTTT.

The chain employs TRBV9 and TRBJ1-3; unclear D gene. Germline loops: CDR1 SGDLS, CDR2 YYNGEE. The CDR3 has 14 residues. V was pared by 3 bases and J by 0 bases, with 7 bases between. Written as DNA, the CDR3 is TGTGCCAGCAGCGGCCCAGTCTCTGGAAACACCATATATTTT. It yields the protein CASSGPVSGNTIYF.

J is TRBJ1-6 and V is TRBV25-1; 10 bases align to TRBD1. Germline V CDR1 and CDR2: MGHDK, SYGVNS. The CDR3 runs 15 residues. The V segment lost 6 bases and the J segment 3 bases; nucleotides outside the gene matches: 2. The CDR3 DNA reads as TGTGCCAGCAGACGGACAGGGGGCTATAATTCACCCCTCCACTTT. Amino acids: CASRRTGGYNSPLHF.

The chain links TRBV7-9 to TRBJ2-7; D gene ambiguous. Germline V gives CDR1 SEHNR, CDR2 FQNEAQ (reference sequence). V was trimmed by 3 bases and J by 6 bases, leaving 15 bases between them. CDR3 length: 14 amino acids. CDR3 sequence (DNA): TGTGCCAGCAGCTTGGGGTCCAGTGTCCTCGAGCAGTACTTC. As protein: CASSLGSSVLEQYF.

The chain links TRBV4-1 to TRBJ2-7, with D tentatively TRBD2 (5 bases). V dropped 3 bases and J dropped 2 bases, with 14 bases sitting between them. The CDR3 runs to 15 residues. CDR1 MGHRA and CDR2 YSYEKL come from the germline V gene. The CDR3 region has the DNA TGCGCCAGCAGCCAGGGATGGACTGTTCCCTACGAGCAGTACTTC. Protein sequence: CASSQGWTVPYEQYF.

This rearrangement joins TRBV18 to TRBJ1-2; the D is unclear. Per germline, CDR1 KGHSH and CDR2 LQKENI. CDR3 size: 14 residues. The V end was cut by 6 bases, the J end by 0 bases, with 11 bases between. The CDR3 bases are TGTGCCAGCTCCCCGGACTCTACTAACTATGGCTACACCTTC. This codes for CASSPDSTNYGYTF. Full variable domain (remainder filled in from reference TRBV18 and TRBJ1-2): NAGVMQNPRHLVRRRGQEARLRCSPMKGHSHVYWYRQLPEEGLKFMVYLQKENIIDESGMPKERFSAEFPKEGPSILRIQQVVRGDSAAYFCASSPDSTNYGYTFGSGTRLTVV.

This chain links TRBV7-6 with TRBJ2-7; TRBD2 aligns across 11 bases. Trimming removed 2 bases from V and 6 bases from J; junction bases left unmatched: 0. The CDR3 length is 13 residues. Germline CDR1 SGHVS, CDR2 FNYEAQ. The CDR3 loop reads CASSLLAGGEQYF. CDR3 DNA: TGTGCCAGCAGCTTACTAGCGGGAGGCGAGCAGTACTTC.

The chain has TRBV4-1 and TRBJ2-7; D ambiguous. Deletions cut 4 bases from V and 4 bases from J, with 14 bases between. There are 14 residues in the CDR3. Looked up from germline, CDR1 is MGHRA and CDR2 is YSYEKL. The CDR3 bases are TGCGCCAGCAGCCCTTCGGGTAATAGGTACGAGCAGTACTTC. As protein: CASSPSGNRYEQYF.

The chain uses TRBV19 and TRBJ2-4; 9 positions agree with TRBD1. Germline CDR1 and CDR2: LNHDA and SQIVND (reference sequence). V lost 6 bases to trimming and J lost 4 bases; unmatched junction nucleotides: 7. The CDR3 sequence is 15 residues long. In DNA form, the CDR3 reads TGTGCCAGTAGCCTCGGGACAGGGACAAAAAACATTCAGTACTTC. Its protein product is CASSLGTGTKNIQYF.

The V call is TRBV5-4, the J call TRBJ2-7; 11 bases match TRBD1. The CDR3 spans 17 residues. Trimming cost V 2 bases and J 2 bases; bases outside gene matches: 9. CDR1 is SGHNT, CDR2 YYREEE, per germline (reference sequence). The CDR3 spells CASSLTRTGGSAYEQYV. In DNA form, the CDR3 reads TGTGCCAGCAGCTTAACCCGGACAGGGGGCAGCGCCTACGAGCAGTACGTC.

The chain links TRBV6-6 to TRBJ1-4; the D gene is possibly TRBD1 (5 bases). V shed 5 bases and J shed 7 bases, with 8 bases lying between them. This CDR3 region has 12 residues. Germline V CDR1 and CDR2: MNHNY, SVGAGI (reference sequence). The CDR3 region has the DNA TGTGCCAGCAGTCGGGACCGTGAAAAACTGTTTTTT. As protein: CASSRDREKLFF.

This clone was seen more than once but under ten times. This chain joins TRBV28 and TRBJ2-6, with no clear D. This CDR3 comprises 21 residues. Trimming cost V 7 bases and J 2 bases, with 30 bases left between them. Germline CDR1 is MDHEN and CDR2 is SYDVKM. The DNA of the CDR3 is TGTGCCAGCACCTCCGTCGGTAATGGTGTCCCGTTCGTGGCTGGGGCCAACGTCCTGACTTTC. Translating gives CASTSVGNGVPFVAGANVLTF.

Only one count was recorded for this clone. Sequence at one end of the junction differs from germline and may be a read error. This chain joins TRBV7-7 and TRBJ2-7; TRBD2 matches 7 bases. The germline V gene encodes CDR1 SSHAT and CDR2 FNYEAQ (reference sequence). The CDR3 loop spans 13 amino acids. CDR3 DNA sequence: TGTGCTAGCAGCCCTAGGACTAGTGGCGAGCAGTACTTC. This sequence encodes CASSPRTSGEQYF.

This chain joins TRBV4-1 and TRBJ2-7; D uncertain. Deletions cut 1 base from V and 1 base from J, with 8 bases between. The CDR3 runs to 14 residues. CDR1 and CDR2 (germline): MGHRA, YSYEKL. The chain's CDR3 is CASSQGHGSYEQYF. For the CDR3, the DNA is TGCGCCAGCAGCCAAGGTCACGGATCCTACGAGCAGTACTTC.

V gene TRBV19 combines with J gene TRBJ2-1; 12 bases map to TRBD2. Per germline, CDR1 LNHDA and CDR2 SQIVND (reference sequence). After removal of 5 bases from V and 4 bases from J, the junction contained 6 bases not matched to a gene. The length of the CDR3 is 16 residues. The CDR3 DNA is TGTGCCAGTAGTGTGACTAGCGGGAGCCTATACAATGAGCAGTTCTTC. This codes for CASSVTSGSLYNEQFF.

The rearrangement joins TRBV5-6 to TRBJ2-5; D unresolved. Germline V gene lookup returns CDR1 SGHDT and CDR2 YYEEEE. Trimming shortened V by 4 bases and J by 5 bases, and 15 bases separated the two germline ends. This CDR3 spans 14 amino acids. CDR3 amino acids: CASSPPRLGETQYF. The CDR3 DNA sequence: TGTGCCAGCAGCCCGCCTCGGCTAGGGGAGACCCAGTACTTC. Full variable domain (outside the CDR3, taken from reference TRBV5-6 and TRBJ2-5): DAGVTQSPTHLIKTRGQQVTLRCSPKSGHDTVSWYQQALGQGPQFIFQYYEEEERQRGNFPDRFSGHQFPNYSSELNVNALLLGDSALYLCASSPPRLGETQYFGPGTRLLVL.

The chain joins TRBV7-2 to TRBJ2-3; D uncertain. Germline CDR1 is SGHTA and CDR2 is FQGNSA. V gave up 8 bases and J gave up 6 bases, with 21 bases separating them. The CDR3 is made up of 15 amino acids. The CDR3 DNA reads as TGTGCCAGCGTAGGGCAGGAGTCTTCGATGGATACGCAGTATTTT. It translates to CASVGQESSMDTQYF.

The chain couples TRBV21-1 to TRBJ2-5; TRBD2, the table's D call, was not compared with the DNA. The J call could be wrong; TRBJ2-7 is a better fit for the DNA end. TRBV21-1 is given as a pseudogene. CDR3 length: 15 residues. The CDR3 DNA reads TGTGCCGAAGGAGGGGGGAGGGCACGGTTTGACGAGCAGTACTTC. It translates to CAEGGGRARFDEQYF.

CDR3 amino acids: CASSLLLREETQYF. The CDR3 DNA follows: TGTGCCAGCAGCTTACTACTGCGGGAGGAGACCCAGTACTTC. The chain recombines TRBV7-8 with TRBJ2-5, with 7 bases that match TRBD2. Losses at the gene ends were 2 bases for V and 5 bases for J; bases not matched to a gene: 5. Looked up from germline, CDR1 is SGHVS and CDR2 is FQNEAQ. The CDR3 is 14 amino acids.

The CDR3 reads CASSLGTFYGYTF. In DNA form, the CDR3 reads TGTGCCAGCAGCTTGGGGACCTTCTATGGCTACACCTTC. This chain connects TRBV14 to TRBJ1-2, with a weak D call TRBD1 (5 bases). Between the trimmed V and J ends, which lost 5 bases and 4 bases, there was a span of 11 bases. The CDR3 is made up of 13 amino acids. From germline, CDR1 is SGHDN and CDR2 FVKESK.